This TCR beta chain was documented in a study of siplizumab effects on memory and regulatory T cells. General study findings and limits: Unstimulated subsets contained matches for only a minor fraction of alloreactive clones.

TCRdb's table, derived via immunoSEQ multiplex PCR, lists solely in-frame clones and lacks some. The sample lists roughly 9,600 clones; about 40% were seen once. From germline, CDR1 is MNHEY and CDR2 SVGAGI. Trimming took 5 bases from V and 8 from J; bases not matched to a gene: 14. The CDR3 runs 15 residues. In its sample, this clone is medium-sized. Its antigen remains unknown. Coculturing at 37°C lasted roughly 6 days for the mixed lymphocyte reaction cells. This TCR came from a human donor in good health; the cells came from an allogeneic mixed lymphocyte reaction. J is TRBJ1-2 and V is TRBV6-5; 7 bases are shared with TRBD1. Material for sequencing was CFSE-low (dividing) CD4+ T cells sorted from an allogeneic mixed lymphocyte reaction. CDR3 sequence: CASSPYAGTDSGYTF. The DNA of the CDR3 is TGTGCCAGCAGTCCCTATGCCGGGACAGATTCGGGCTACACCTTC.